This T cell receptor (beta chain) was retrieved from a study of T cell responses to AZD1222 COVID-19 vaccine. General study results and limits: After two AZD1222 doses, spike-specific TCR breadth and depth rose versus day 0. It was only 6 or 7 AZD1222 recipients who were seropositive at baseline. The study found vaccine-associated CD4 TCRs spanning spike, dominant at 160-218 and 743-854. Clonal diversity may have been underestimated, and the donors were mostly white British, with more females than males.

Data came from immunoSEQ multiplex PCR; TCRdb stores just in-frame clones and leaves some out. The repertoire includes roughly 200,000 clones, about 93% of them detected once, and around 0.97% sits in the top ten. The CDR3 runs 16 residues. The V segment lost 6 bases and the J segment 6 bases; nucleotides outside the gene matches: 14. Germline values: CDR1 MNHEY, CDR2 SVGEGT. Remarks on this clone: Antigen unknown.

The TCR originated in an adult who received the MenACWY meningococcal vaccine as a control. Sequencing used peripheral blood, obtained 28 days after the second dose of the MenACWY control vaccine. J is TRBJ1-1 and V is TRBV6-2 or TRBV6-3; TRBD1 matches at 9 bases. The CDR3 reads CASSHNRGQVGAEAFF. Written as DNA, the CDR3 is TGTGCCAGCAGCCACAACAGGGGGCAGGTCGGAGCTGAAGCTTTCTTT.